This is a list of T cell receptor beta chains from one sample in a study of cytomegalovirus exposure and HLA in healthy donors. TCRdb keeps only in-frame clones here, not all; method: immunoSEQ multiplex PCR. The sample lists some 120,000 clones, over 70% occurring once. The sequencing input was PBMCs. Source of these receptors: a woman aged 40 to 55 in good health and CMV-seropositive. Each CDR3 is given with its conserved first and last residue. A D gene is named only where the DNA matches it firmly. Some rows have no size entry. The others give once, few or many, or a class for an expanded clone.

TGTGCCTGGCTTCTAGATCGGGGCACTGAAGCTTTCTTT | CAWLLDRGTEAFF | NA | TRBV30 | NA | TRBJ1-1
TGTGCCAGCAGCCTTCAGGGGGGTACTAATGAAAAACTGTTTTTT | CASSLQGGTNEKLFF | TRBD1 | TRBV5-5 | NA | TRBJ1-4
TGTGCCAGCAGTGACGGGACAGGGGTTCAGCCCCAGCATTTT | CASSDGTGVQPQHF | TRBD1 | TRBV2 | NA | TRBJ1-5
TGCGCCAGCAGCACGGGACAGGAAAACGGCTACACCTTC | CASSTGQENGYTF | TRBD1 | TRBV5-1 | NA | TRBJ1-2
TGTGCCAGCAGCTTAGGTTCTTCGAGTAACACTGAAGCTTTCTTT | CASSLGSSSNTEAFF | NA | TRBV7-9 | few | TRBJ1-1
TGCGCCAGCAGTGAAGTCGGGGACAGGGGAAGTCAGCCCCAGCATTTT | CASSEVGDRGSQPQHF | TRBD1 | TRBV10-1 | NA | TRBJ1-5
TGCGCCAGCAGCCCGTACAGGGATACTGAAGCTTTCTTT | CASSPYRDTEAFF | NA | TRBV5-1 | NA | TRBJ1-1
TGTGCCAGCAGCTCCCTCGGGGGGAACACTGGAGCTTTCTTT | CASSSLGGNTGAFF | NA | TRBV5-8 | NA | TRBJ1-1
TGTGCCAGCAGCTTAGTTTCCACAGGGGGCAACACTGAAGCTTTCTTT | CASSLVSTGGNTEAFF | TRBD1 | TRBV11-2 | NA | TRBJ1-1
TGTGCCAGCAGAATACAGGGTGGGCCCCAGCATTTT | CASRIQGGPQHF | NA | TRBV27 | once | TRBJ1-5
TGCAGCGTTGTTGGCAGGGGGGACTCCTACGAGCAGTACTTC | CSVVGRGDSYEQYF | NA | TRBV29-1 | NA | TRBJ2-7
TGTGCCAGCCGACCCCCCCAGGGCACTGAAGCTTTCTTT | CASRPPQGTEAFF | NA | TRBV19 | NA | TRBJ1-1
TGTGCCAGCTCAGAGACGACGATGGGATGCACCGGGACAGGGTTTTTGAACACTGAAGCTTTCTTT | CASSETTMGCTGTGFLNTEAFF | TRBD1 | TRBV18 | NA | TRBJ1-1
TGTGCCAGCAGCGACACTGGACTAGCGGGAGGGGAGACCCAGTACTTC | CASSDTGLAGGETQYF | TRBD2 | TRBV7-3 | NA | TRBJ2-5
TGTGCCTGGAGTCCCAGTAGCAATCAGCCCCAGCATTTT | CAWSPSSNQPQHF | NA | TRBV30 | NA | TRBJ1-5